This entry concerns a single TCR beta chain. PCR involved 60 Vbeta and 13 Jbeta primers. Some clones are missing from TCRdb's copy, which holds only in-frame ones; the method was immunoSEQ multiplex PCR. The sample shows some 85,000 clones, roughly 79% of them seen only once. The data originate from a study of cytomegalovirus exposure and HLA in healthy donors. The CDR3 sequence is 14 residues long. V lost 2 bases to trimming and J lost 7 bases; unmatched junction nucleotides: 4. Germline CDR1 reads MGHDK; CDR2 reads SYGVNS. The clonotype comes from a male donor in good health and CMV-seronegative. The chain combines TRBV25-1 with TRBJ1-2, with 10 bases identical to TRBD1. The sample comprised PBMCs. CDR3 residues: CASSEDRGLRGYTF. Written as DNA, the CDR3 is TGTGCCAGCAGTGAAGACAGGGGGCTTCGTGGCTACACCTTC.